This paragraph reports one TCR beta chain. The data derive from a study of blood T cell repertoires in COVID-19. Turning to the study itself: Sites across the United States, Italy and Spain contributed samples from acute and convalescent COVID-19.

The Seattle patients joined while their infection was active and were tracked longitudinally afterward. Original processing notes: Estimated nucleated cell counts came from reference gene primer amplification. TCRdb keeps only in-frame clones here, not all; method: immunoSEQ multiplex PCR. V and J calls and clone size are given by that table; D and trimming were obtained from the DNA. The sample consists of approximately 150,000 clones, roughly four fifths of them appearing once. The sample taken for sequencing was peripheral blood. This sequence originates from a woman at least 80 years old with COVID-19, enrolled during active disease.

CDR3 region: CASRPGSSGRWTGELFF. The CDR3 DNA reads as TGTGCCAGCAGGCCCGGGAGTAGCGGGAGATGGACCGGGGAGCTGTTTTTT. J is TRBJ2-2 and V is TRBV28; 9 positions match TRBD2. From germline, CDR1 is MDHEN and CDR2 SYDVKM. The CDR3 length is 17 residues. V shed 6 bases and J 5 bases; nucleotides not matched to a gene: 13.